The 20 T cell receptor beta chains below were found in one sample sequenced in a study of response to subunit inactivated influenza vaccine. One entry per CDR3 protein, called by TCRdb with MiXCR from the RT-PCR reads. This sample has some 190,000 distinct CDR3 sequences; around 15% occur once, and the top ten carry approximately 25%. The source was CD8+ T cells sorted from PBMCs, collected 5 days after vaccination. The receptors stem from a man aged 50 or older who received an inactivated influenza vaccine.

Only a few counts were recorded for this clonotype. This chain joins TRBV9 and TRBJ2-5; D might be TRBD2 (8 bases). Germline CDR1 reads SGDLS; CDR2 reads YYNGEE. Trimming took off 0 bases at V and 1 base at J, with 22 bases between the two ends. This CDR3 contains 19 residues. CDR3 in amino acids: CASSVAREGAGGLQETQYF. In nucleotides, the CDR3 is TGTGCCAGCAGCGTAGCTCGAGAGGGGGCGGGAGGACTCCAAGAGACCCAGTACTTC.

The chain links TRBV3-1 to TRBJ2-3; the D is unclear. The CDR3 has 17 amino acids. Germline V gene data show CDR1 as LGHDT and CDR2 as YNNKEL (reference sequence). Trimming pared 2 bases from V and 1 base from J, leaving 16 bases between. In DNA, the CDR3 is TGTGCCAGCAGCCAAACCCATAGGGTTGATGGCACAGATACGCAGTATTTT. Encoded protein: CASSQTHRVDGTDTQYF.

This clonotype was recorded a few times. The CDR3 DNA follows: TGTGCCAGCAGCTTGGGCAGCCTGGGGCAGTACTTC. Amino acids: CASSLGSLGQYF. The rearrangement links TRBV5-6 to TRBJ2-7; D call uncertain. The CDR3 has 12 amino acids. V lost 0 bases and J lost 9, with 10 bases in between. CDR1 and CDR2 (germline): SGHDT, YYEEEE.

This clonotype turned up a few times. The chain is built from TRBV20-1 and TRBJ2-3; 9 bases are shared with TRBD1. There are 14 residues in the CDR3. Germline values: CDR1 DFQATT, CDR2 SNEGSKA (reference sequence). V was clipped by 4 bases and J by 4 bases; unmatched bases: 6. As DNA, the CDR3 is TGCAGTGCTACTGGGACAGGGAAGGCAGATACGCAGTATTTT. Protein: CSATGTGKADTQYF.

The chain uses TRBV15 and TRBJ2-7, with TRBD2 identical over 7 bases. The CDR3 loop spans 13 amino acids. V lost 5 bases, J lost 2 bases, and 3 bases stayed unmatched. The germline CDR1 and CDR2 sequences are LNHNV and YYDKDF (reference sequence). The CDR3 protein is CATSWEGTYEQYF. Here the CDR3 DNA reads TGTGCCACCAGCTGGGAGGGCACCTACGAGCAGTACTTC.

The chain has TRBV27 and TRBJ2-1, with 10 nucleotides matching TRBD2. The J segment lost 8 bases and the V segment lost 6 bases, leaving 10 bases of the junction unmatched. CDR1 is MNHEY, CDR2 SMNVEV, per germline (reference sequence). The CDR3 is made up of 15 amino acids. The CDR3 sequence is CASSRSSGGLDEQFF. The CDR3 DNA reads as TGTGCCAGCAGCCGATCTAGCGGGGGCCTGGATGAGCAGTTCTTC.

V gene TRBV6-5 combines with J gene TRBJ2-7; possible D gene TRBD1, 5 bases. Trimming pared 3 bases from V and 4 bases from J, leaving 13 bases between. The CDR3 extends over 14 amino acids. The germline V gene has CDR1 MNHEY and CDR2 SVGAGI. CDR3 nucleotides: TGTGCCAGCAGTTATGGGGCAGCCAAGTACGAGCAGTACTTC. This codes for CASSYGAAKYEQYF.

This clonotype was picked up a small number of times. The chain joins TRBV7-6 to TRBJ2-5; D is possibly TRBD1 (5 bases). Trimming shortened V by 2 bases and J by 5 bases, and 12 bases separated the two germline ends. The CDR3 covers 14 residues. CDR1 is SGHVS and CDR2 is FNYEAQ in the germline V gene. This chain's CDR3 is CASSLFRAEETQYF. CDR3 bases: TGTGCCAGCAGCTTATTCAGGGCCGAGGAGACCCAGTACTTC.

This clonotype has more than one count but fewer than ten. The chain is built from TRBV6-5 and TRBJ2-3, with no clear D. Germline CDR1 and CDR2: MNHEY and SVGAGI. Deletions cut 4 bases from V and 5 bases from J, with 13 bases between. CDR3 length: 14 residues. The CDR3 DNA reads TGTGCCAGCAGTTTCCCGGCAGGAAGAGATACGCAGTATTTT. Translating it yields CASSFPAGRDTQYF.

This clonotype was recorded many times. The chain employs TRBV2 and TRBJ1-5; D possibly corresponds to TRBD1 (6 bases). V was clipped by 5 bases and J by 5 bases, with 16 bases between them. The CDR3 consists of 15 residues. Germline CDR1 reads SNHLY; CDR2 reads FYNNEI. The CDR3 spells CASSPVGGGYQPQHF. The CDR3 DNA reads TGTGCCAGCAGTCCAGTAGGGGGGGGCTATCAGCCCCAGCATTTT.

The rearrangement links TRBV28 to TRBJ2-7; a weak D match, TRBD1 (6 bases). Germline V gene lookup returns CDR1 MDHEN and CDR2 SYDVKM. The V and J ends lost 2 bases and 6 bases respectively, with 11 bases between them. The CDR3 sequence is 13 residues long. CDR3 nucleotide sequence: TGTGCCAGCAGTTTACAGGCAGGGGTCGAGCAGTACTTC. It encodes CASSLQAGVEQYF.

The V and J genes are TRBV5-4 and TRBJ2-3, with D uncertain. This CDR3 region has 13 residues. The V gene lost 3 bases and the J gene lost 10 bases, with 15 bases spanning the gap. Germline CDR1 SGHNT, CDR2 YYREEE (reference sequence). The chain's CDR3 is CASSSSLTDAQYF. The CDR3 DNA reads as TGTGCCAGCAGCTCCTCCCTGACGGATGCGCAGTATTTT.

This chain connects TRBV12-3 or TRBV12-4 to TRBJ2-7, with TRBD1 as a possible D gene (5 bases). Trimming cost V 5 bases and J 3 bases, with 14 bases left between them. The CDR3 totals 14 residues. The CDR3 spells CASSPLRQGYEQYF. The CDR3 DNA reads as TGTGCCAGCAGTCCCCTTAGGCAGGGCTACGAGCAGTACTTC.

This clonotype has a handful of counts. The genes are TRBV9 and TRBJ2-5; TRBD1 might be the D (5 bases). The CDR3 loop spans 15 amino acids. V was trimmed by 0 bases and J by 5 bases, leaving 14 bases between them. The germline V gene has CDR1 SGDLS and CDR2 YYNGEE. The CDR3: CASSVVYGARETQYF. CDR3 coding DNA: TGTGCCAGCAGCGTAGTGTATGGGGCGCGGGAGACCCAGTACTTC.

A few counts support this clonotype. The chain has TRBV20-1 and TRBJ1-1, with 9 bases aligning to TRBD1. With V trimmed by 1 base and J by 6 bases, 12 bases remained unmatched. Germline V gene lookup returns CDR1 DFQATT and CDR2 SNEGSKA (reference sequence). The CDR3 contains 16 residues. The CDR3 region is CSARARPPQGASEAFF. CDR3 coding DNA: TGCAGTGCTAGAGCCCGCCCCCCACAGGGGGCATCTGAAGCTTTCTTT.

In its sample, this clonotype was seen a few times. The J gene is TRBJ2-1, the V gene TRBV7-8, with 7 bases fitting TRBD2. Germline trimming cut 0 bases from V and 0 bases from J; bases unmatched to any gene: 5. In germline, CDR1 is SGHVS, CDR2 FQNEAQ. CDR3 length: 17 residues. CDR3 sequence: CASSLALREVSYNEQFF. CDR3 sequence (DNA): TGTGCCAGCAGCTTAGCGCTTCGGGAGGTCTCCTACAATGAGCAGTTCTTC. The full variable domain, in which reference TRBV7-8 and TRBJ2-1 provide the parts outside the CDR3, is GAGVSQSPRYKVAKRGQDVALRCDPISGHVSLFWYQQALGQGPEFLTYFQNEAQLDKSGLPSDRFFAERPEGSVSTLKIQRTQQEDSAVYLCASSLALREVSYNEQFFGPGTRLTVL.

This clonotype turned up a few times. The chain links TRBV20-1 to TRBJ2-7, with D possibly matching TRBD1 (5 bases). Trimming left V 4 bases short and J 6 bases short, with 10 bases between. Looked up from germline, CDR1 is DFQATT and CDR2 is SNEGSKA (reference sequence). The length of the CDR3 is 11 residues. CDR3 region: CSAIPTGEQYF. As DNA, the CDR3 is TGCAGTGCTATCCCAACAGGCGAGCAGTACTTC.

The gene calls are TRBV7-8 and TRBJ2-5; 11 nucleotides line up with TRBD1. V lost 4 bases and J lost 4; bases outside the gene matches: 5. Germline V gene sequence: CDR1 SGHVS, CDR2 FQNEAQ. The CDR3 has 15 residues. In DNA, the CDR3 is TGTGCCAGCAGCTCAAGGACAGGGGGCGTAGAGACCCAGTACTTC. Amino acids: CASSSRTGGVETQYF. Looking up the rest from reference TRBV7-8 and TRBJ2-5 gives the full variable domain: GAGVSQSPRYKVAKRGQDVALRCDPISGHVSLFWYQQALGQGPEFLTYFQNEAQLDKSGLPSDRFFAERPEGSVSTLKIQRTQQEDSAVYLCASSSRTGGVETQYFGPGTRLLVL.

The sample holds a few counts of this clonotype. The chain couples TRBV12-3 or TRBV12-4 to TRBJ2-1; 11 bases line up with TRBD2. The V and J ends lost 5 bases and 4 bases, in that order; junction bases with no gene match: 19. This CDR3 comprises 20 residues. The CDR3 sequence is CASSQVAGGSNPPQYNEQFF. Here the CDR3 DNA reads TGTGCCAGCAGTCAGGTAGCGGGAGGGTCCAATCCCCCCCAGTACAATGAGCAGTTCTTC.

The chain links TRBV7-9 to TRBJ2-3, with a tentative D call TRBD2 (5 bases). CDR3 length: 16 amino acids. Trimming removed 1 base from V and 2 bases from J, with 13 bases in between. Germline V lookup: CDR1 SEHNR, CDR2 FQNEAQ (reference sequence). CDR3 sequence reads: CASSLGASSTTDTQYF. CDR3 nucleotides: TGTGCCAGCAGCTTAGGGGCTAGCTCCACCACAGATACGCAGTATTTT. Supplemented by reference TRBV7-9 and TRBJ2-3, the full variable domain reads DTGVSQNPRHKITKRGQNVTFRCDPISEHNRLYWYRQTLGQGPEFLTYFQNEAQLEKSRLLSDRFSAERPKGSFSTLEIQRTEQGDSAMYLCASSLGASSTTDTQYFGPGTRLTVL.